This T cell receptor beta chain was identified during a study of blood T cell repertoires in COVID-19. Study summary: The United States, Italy and Spain were the sources of the acute and convalescent COVID-19 samples. The cDNA or gDNA used as material had been derived from T cells, B-cell-depleted T cells, or PBMCs.

Authors' processing steps: Estimation of nucleated cell counts was performed using reference gene primer amplification. Data came from immunoSEQ multiplex PCR; TCRdb stores just in-frame clones and leaves some out. The V and J calls and the clone size are those of that table, but D and trimming were determined from the DNA. The profile shows roughly 53,000 clones, roughly nine tenths of them singletons. This CDR3 comprises 12 residues. Germline V gene sequence: CDR1 SGHTA, CDR2 FQGNSA. V dropped 6 bases and J dropped 3 bases, with 8 bases sitting between them. The rearrangement joins TRBV7-2 to TRBJ1-2; no clear D gene. This receptor was identified in a human donor in a cohort sampled during active COVID-19. Sequencing was done on a sample of peripheral blood. For the CDR3, the DNA is TGTGCCAGCAGTTATTCGGACTATGGCTACACCTTC. Translated, it gives CASSYSDYGYTF. Full variable domain (missing parts from reference TRBV7-2 and TRBJ1-2): GAGVSQSPSNKVTEKGKDVELRCDPISGHTALYWYRQSLGQGLEFLIYFQGNSAPDKSGLPSDRFSAERTGGSVSTLTIQRTQQEDSAVYLCASSYSDYGYTFGSGTRLTVV.